Sequencing of this T cell receptor beta chain was carried out in a study of beta chain features in type 1 diabetes. V dropped 1 base and J dropped 9; count of bases not matched to a gene: 8. The CDR3 runs 15 residues. The germline V gene has CDR1 MNHNS and CDR2 SASEGT. cDNA synthesis used the whole RNA isolate, giving expressed TCRB sequences. The protocol was immunoSEQ multiplex PCR, while the TCRdb copy is restricted to in-frame clones and leaves out a portion. The sample gives 250,000 to 300,000 clones, 8% of which show up once; roughly 1% is in the top ten. The TCR comes from a woman under 30 in good health. The J gene is TRBJ2-1, the V gene TRBV6-1; 8 bases match TRBD2. Specimen: central memory CD4+ T cells from blood. For the CDR3, the DNA is TGTGCCAGCAGTGAAGAGCGGGAGAAAGGTATTGAGCAGTTCTTC. Residues: CASSEEREKGIEQFF.